This T cell receptor beta chain derives from a study of T cells expressing NK-cell markers. About the study: Among eight sequenced donors, seven carried HCMV seropositivity while one was seronegative.

After re-calling the 5' RACE reads, TCRdb lists one entry per CDR3 protein, DNA absent. This sample's clone table lists 350,000 to 450,000 distinct CDR3 sequences. General observations from the study: The dominant NKG2C+ clonotypes represented roughly 1.0-7.5% of CD8+ T cells in five to seven donors.

The germline V gene encodes CDR1 SGDLS and CDR2 YYNGEE. This CDR3 has 14 amino acids. Comment on this clonotype: Its target is not known.

The source of this sequence is a man aged 18-75 years in good health. This sequence joins TRBV9 and TRBJ2-7; the TCRdb call, TRBD1, lacks DNA for checking. The sequencing input was blood T cells: a sorted CD56 or NKG2C T cell subset, CD4+ or CD8+ T cells, or bulk PBMC T cells (not recorded which). CDR3 loop: CASSKTGGPYEQYF.